This T cell receptor (beta chain) appears in the sequencing data of a study of T cell responses to AZD1222 COVID-19 vaccine. Study-level results: Distributed over spike, vaccine-associated CD4 TCRs predominated at 160-218 and 743-854.

Data came from immunoSEQ multiplex PCR; TCRdb stores just in-frame clones and leaves some out. The sample holds 160,000 or so clones, roughly nine tenths seen once. Worth noting for this clone: Its matching antigen is unknown.

This receptor was obtained from an adult in good health. The sequences come from peripheral blood, collected on day 0 of AZD1222 vaccination.

CDR3 residues: CASSESRDRVAGNTIYF. Written as DNA, the CDR3 is TGCGCCAGCAGTGAGTCGCGGGACAGGGTGGCTGGAAACACCATATATTTT. The rearrangement joins TRBV10-1 to TRBJ1-3; TRBD1 matches 9 bases. After removal of 0 bases from V and 2 bases from J, the junction contained 5 bases not matched to a gene. Per the germline V gene, CDR1 is WNHNN and CDR2 is SYGVQD (reference sequence). This CDR3 has 17 residues.